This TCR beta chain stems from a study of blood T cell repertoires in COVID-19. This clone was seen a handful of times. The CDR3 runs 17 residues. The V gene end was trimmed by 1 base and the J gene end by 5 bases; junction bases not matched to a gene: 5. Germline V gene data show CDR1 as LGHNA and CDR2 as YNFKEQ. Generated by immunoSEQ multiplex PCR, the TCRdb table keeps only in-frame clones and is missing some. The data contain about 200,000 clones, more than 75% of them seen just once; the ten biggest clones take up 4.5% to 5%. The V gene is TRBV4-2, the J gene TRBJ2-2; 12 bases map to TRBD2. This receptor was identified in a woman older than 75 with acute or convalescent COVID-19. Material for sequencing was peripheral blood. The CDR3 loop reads CASSQVLAGGPTGELFF. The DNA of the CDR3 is TGTGCCAGCAGCCAAGTGCTAGCGGGAGGGCCAACCGGGGAGCTGTTTTTT.